There are many counts of the clone carrying this T cell receptor beta chain. What it binds is not known. Compared with germline, one end of the junction differs, possibly owing to a read error. The data were taken from a study of CD8 T cells in ankylosing spondylitis. Library preparation for TCR beta used quantitative 5'-RACE with molecular barcodes. TCRdb processed the 5' RACE reads anew with MiXCR; each CDR3 protein has one entry. The sample yields fewer than 650,000 distinct CDR3 sequences, 10% to 15% seen once. Study-level findings and limits: Enrichment of disease-linked clones was reportedly significant in matched ankylosing spondylitis synovial fluid. Past studies reported some motif variants in reactive arthritis synovial fluid and blood. CD8+ disease-linked clones were present at relatively low frequencies in blood. What appeared characteristic of ankylosing spondylitis blood was a TCR beta motif of several highly homologous variants.

The germline V gene has CDR1 DFQATT and CDR2 SNEGSKA (reference sequence). The CDR3 spans 14 residues. This clonotype was obtained from a male donor with ankylosing spondylitis. The chain joins TRBV20-1 to TRBJ2-5, with 7 bases lining up with TRBD2. Sequencing was carried out using blood, either unsorted or a sorted T cell fraction (not recorded which). The CDR3 here is CSAGESGMVETQYF. CDR3 nucleotides: TGCAGTGCTGGAGAAAGCGGGATGGTAGAGACCCAGTACTTC.